These 19 T cell receptor beta chains were all obtained from the same sample, sequenced in a study of blood T cell repertoires in COVID-19. Assay used: immunoSEQ multiplex PCR; TCRdb lists only in-frame clones, some missing. The sample includes about 140,000 clones, about 84% of them seen just once. Source material: PBMCs or T cells enriched from blood (not recorded which). These receptors came from a woman between 18 and 29 years old who had been exposed to COVID-19.

The CDR3 here is CSVDYRGQGYNEQFF. Written as DNA, the CDR3 is TGCAGCGTTGATTATCGAGGACAGGGGTACAATGAGCAGTTCTTC. The V and J genes are TRBV29-1 and TRBJ2-1; 9 nucleotides match TRBD1. Unmatched junction bases numbered 7, after V lost 3 bases and J lost 4 bases. This CDR3 region has 15 residues. CDR1 SQVTM and CDR2 ANQGSEA come from the germline V gene.

The chain carries TRBV7-8 and TRBJ2-3; TRBD2 aligns across 11 bases. The CDR3 is made up of 15 amino acids. Germline V lookup: CDR1 SGHVS, CDR2 FQNEAQ. The junction had 9 bases not matched to a gene; V was cut back by 5 bases and J by 8 bases. The CDR3 protein is CASSERLAGKGTQYF. The CDR3 DNA reads as TGTGCCAGCAGCGAACGACTAGCGGGAAAGGGTACGCAGTATTTT.

The gene calls are TRBV10-3 and TRBJ2-2; 7 positions agree with TRBD1. The CDR3 contains 15 residues. CDR1 is ENHRY and CDR2 is SYGVKD in the germline V gene. The V gene end was trimmed by 11 bases and the J gene end by 1 base; junction bases not matched to a gene: 10. The CDR3 spells CAVGQAAENTGELFF. Here the CDR3 DNA reads TGTGCCGTCGGACAGGCCGCGGAGAACACCGGGGAGCTGTTTTTT.

V usage is TRBV19 and J usage is TRBJ2-3, with 10 bases aligning to TRBD2. The CDR3 extends over 15 amino acids. Trimming at V came to 8 bases and at J to 0 bases, leaving 5 bases not matched to a gene. CDR1 is LNHDA, CDR2 SQIVND, per germline (reference sequence). For the CDR3, the DNA is TGTGCCAGTTCCGGACTAGCGGCTAGCACAGATACGCAGTATTTT. Translating gives CASSGLAASTDTQYF.

This clone showed up just once. The J gene is TRBJ1-3, the V gene TRBV6-5; D remains ambiguous. Germline V CDR1 and CDR2: MNHEY, SVGAGI. Trimming pared 10 bases from V and 3 bases from J, leaving 13 bases between. The CDR3 has 13 residues. CDR3 DNA: TGTGCCACAGGCGATGGGTTTGGAAACACCATATATTTT. Protein: CATGDGFGNTIYF.

This clone was picked up a small number of times. The chain joins TRBV4-2 to TRBJ1-1; a weak D match, TRBD1 (5 bases). CDR3 length equals 14 residues. Germline values: CDR1 LGHNA, CDR2 YNFKEQ. Between the trimmed V and J ends, which lost 4 bases and 0 bases, there was a span of 9 bases. The CDR3 DNA is TGTGCCAGCAGCCTCGGACATTTGAACACTGAAGCTTTCTTT. This sequence encodes CASSLGHLNTEAFF.

The chain recombines TRBV12-3 or TRBV12-4 with TRBJ1-2; D not resolved. V lost 4 bases and J 7 bases, leaving 10 bases between the germline ends. This CDR3 is 12 amino acids long. CDR3 residues: CASSSPSGGYTF. Written as DNA, the CDR3 is TGTGCCAGCAGTTCCCCTAGCGGTGGCTACACCTTC.

V and J are TRBV7-3 and TRBJ2-3; 7 nucleotides align to TRBD1. This CDR3 comprises 15 residues. Losses at the gene ends were 5 bases for V and 0 bases for J; bases not matched to a gene: 5. Germline values: CDR1 SGHTA, CDR2 FQGTGA. For the CDR3, the DNA is TGTGCCAGCAGCATGGGACAGTCTAGCACAGATACGCAGTATTTT. It codes for CASSMGQSSTDTQYF.

The gene calls are TRBV18 and TRBJ2-2; tentative D call: TRBD1 (6 bases). Trimming pared 6 bases from V and 0 bases from J, leaving 14 bases between. The CDR3 length is 16 residues. Germline-derived CDR1 and CDR2 are KGHSH and LQKENI. The CDR3 protein is CASSYSGTTNTGELFF. CDR3 coding DNA: TGTGCCAGCTCTTACTCCGGGACAACGAACACCGGGGAGCTGTTTTTT.

V gene TRBV4-1 combines with J gene TRBJ2-7, with a weak D call TRBD2 (6 bases). The CDR3 length is 15 residues. V lost 0 bases and J 3 bases, leaving 12 bases between the germline ends. Germline V gives CDR1 MGHRA, CDR2 YSYEKL. The chain's CDR3 is CASSQDLRRDYEQYF. For the CDR3, the DNA is TGCGCCAGCAGCCAAGATCTGCGGAGGGACTACGAGCAGTACTTC.

The chain combines TRBV5-1 with TRBJ2-7, with 11 bases identical to TRBD2. CDR1 SGHRS and CDR2 YFSETQ come from the germline V gene. V gave up 3 bases and J gave up 2 bases; unmatched junction bases: 4. CDR3 length: 15 residues. The CDR3 region is CASSSRLAGTYEQYF. Written as DNA, the CDR3 is TGCGCCAGCAGCTCAAGACTAGCGGGAACCTACGAGCAGTACTTC.

The chain links TRBV6-4 to TRBJ2-1, with TRBD2 matching over 7 bases. The junction had 9 bases not matched to a gene; V was cut back by 6 bases and J by 1 base. The CDR3 consists of 16 residues. CDR1 and CDR2 from the germline V gene are MRHNA and SNTAGT. CDR3 nucleotides: TGTGCCAGCAGGCTACTTTCTAGCGGATCCTACAATGAGCAGTTCTTC. Protein sequence: CASRLLSSGSYNEQFF.

This clone has a single count. The V gene is TRBV27, the J gene TRBJ2-1; TRBD2 aligns across 8 bases. Germline V gives CDR1 MNHEY, CDR2 SMNVEV (reference sequence). After removal of 3 bases from V and 5 bases from J, the junction contained 9 bases not matched to a gene. The CDR3 contains 16 residues. In nucleotides, the CDR3 is TGTGCCAGCAGTTTTCTGGGACTAGGATCGGACAATGAGCAGTTCTTC. It translates to CASSFLGLGSDNEQFF.

The chain is built from TRBV4-3 and TRBJ2-2; 12 nucleotides match TRBD2. V dropped 0 bases and J dropped 5; count of bases not matched to a gene: 1. The length of the CDR3 is 16 residues. In germline, CDR1 is LGHNA, CDR2 YSLEER. The CDR3 DNA reads as TGCGCCAGCAGCCAAGAGACTAGCGGGGGTACCGGGGAGCTGTTTTTT. Amino acid sequence: CASSQETSGGTGELFF.

The chain is built from TRBV3-1 (or the pseudogene TRBV3-2) and TRBJ1-3; D is perhaps TRBD1 (5 bases). Germline V gene sequence: CDR1 LGHDT, CDR2 YNNKEL (reference sequence). The CDR3 runs to 16 residues. The V gene lost 5 bases and the J gene lost 4 bases, with 18 bases spanning the gap. The CDR3 region has the DNA TGTGCCAGCAGCTCCCGGGGGTGGAGAGGAGGAAACACCATATATTTT. Amino acid sequence: CASSSRGWRGGNTIYF.

The rearrangement uses TRBV7-9 and TRBJ1-1; D is unresolved. Germline V gene data show CDR1 as SEHNR and CDR2 as FQNEAQ (reference sequence). The CDR3 consists of 16 residues. V shed 0 bases and J shed 6 bases, with 17 bases lying between them. The CDR3 protein is CASSLAVREVGAEAFF. CDR3 coding DNA: TGTGCCAGCAGCTTAGCTGTGAGGGAGGTGGGCGCTGAAGCTTTCTTT. Using reference TRBV7-9 and TRBJ1-1 for the parts outside the CDR3, the full variable domain is DTGVSQNPRHKITKRGQNVTFRCDPISEHNRLYWYRQTLGQGPEFLTYFQNEAQLEKSRLLSDRFSAERPKGSFSTLEIQRTEQGDSAMYLCASSLAVREVGAEAFFGQGTRLTVV.

This CDR3 is CASLTSGRAGEQFF. In nucleotides, the CDR3 is TGTGCCAGCCTGACTAGCGGGAGGGCCGGTGAGCAGTTCTTC. The chain has TRBV6-5 and TRBJ2-1; TRBD2 matches at 14 bases. This CDR3 comprises 14 residues. The junction had 6 bases not matched to a gene; V was cut back by 8 bases and J by 9 bases. Germline V gives CDR1 MNHEY, CDR2 SVGAGI.

The genes are TRBV5-4 and TRBJ1-2, with D uncertain. V lost 10 bases and J lost 3, with 10 bases in between. CDR1 is SGHNT and CDR2 is YYREEE in the germline V gene (reference sequence). The CDR3 runs to 11 residues. CDR3 loop: CAGGSDYGYTF. The CDR3, as DNA: TGTGCCGGCGGGTCGGACTATGGCTACACCTTC. Filled out from reference TRBV5-4 and TRBJ1-2, the complete variable domain reads ETGVTQSPTHLIKTRGQQVTLRCSSQSGHNTVSWYQQALGQGPQFIFQYYREEENGRGNFPPRFSGLQFPNYSSELNVNALELDDSALYLCAGGSDYGYTFGSGTRLTVV.

This clone was seen more than once but under ten times. This chain joins TRBV7-8 and TRBJ2-1; 8 positions agree with TRBD2. The germline CDR1 and CDR2 sequences are SGHVS and FQNEAQ. The CDR3 has 15 amino acids. The V and J ends lost 5 bases and 8 bases, in that order; junction bases with no gene match: 11. The CDR3 spells CASSQKSGRIHEQFF. CDR3 sequence (DNA): TGTGCCAGCAGCCAGAAAAGCGGGAGAATCCATGAGCAGTTCTTC.